These T cell receptor beta chains were read from a single sample in a study of PD-1 blockade in classical Hodgkin lymphoma. Some clones are missing from TCRdb's copy, which holds only in-frame ones; the method was immunoSEQ multiplex PCR. The table shows 75,000 to 100,000 clones, with over 70% occurring only once. The source material was peripheral blood mononuclear cells (PBMCs), sampled at baseline. Receptor source: a human donor with classical Hodgkin lymphoma. Each CDR3 is given with its conserved first and last residue. D genes are given only for firm matches. Part of the rows lack a size; the others show once, few, many or a class for expanded clones.

>NA|TRBJ1-2|TRBV9|few
CASSEGADYGYTF
TGTGCCAGCAGCGAAGGGGCTGACTATGGCTACACCTTC
>NA|TRBJ1-3|TRBV29-1|NA
CSGHGGNTIYF
TGCAGCGGCCATGGAGGGAACACCATATATTTT
>NA|TRBJ2-5|TRBV7-9|NA
CASSLVETQYF
TGTGCCAGCAGCTTAGTCGAGACCCAGTACTTC
>TRBD2|TRBJ2-7|TRBV28|NA
CASSPSTSGWYEQYF
TGTGCCAGCAGCCCTTCGACTAGCGGGTGGTACGAGCAGTACTTC
>NA|TRBJ1-1|TRBV28|NA
CASSLKPKAFF
TGTGCCAGCAGTTTAAAGCCGAAAGCTTTCTTT
>NA|TRBJ2-3|TRBV5-4|NA
CASSLGQRSSTDTQYF
TGTGCCAGCAGCTTGGGGCAGCGGTCTAGCACAGATACGCAGTATTTT
>NA|TRBJ2-2|TRBV11-1|NA
CASSLASGTGELFF
TGTGCCAGCAGCTTAGCTTCAGGCACCGGGGAGCTGTTTTTT
>TRBD2|TRBJ2-5|TRBV5-1|NA
CASSRAALAVQETQYF
TGCGCCAGCAGCAGGGCTGCACTAGCGGTTCAAGAGACCCAGTACTTC
>NA|TRBJ2-5|TRBV5-6|once
CASSLNTRQETQYF
TGTGCCAGCAGCTTGAATACTCGACAAGAGACCCAGTACTTC
>NA|TRBJ1-1|TRBV7-2|NA
CASSHTRMNTEAFF
TGTGCCAGCAGCCATACCCGTATGAACACTGAAGCTTTCTTT
>TRBD1|TRBJ1-2|TRBV5-8|NA
CASSGGGQDLLYGYTF
TGTGCCAGCAGCGGTGGTGGACAGGACCTACTCTATGGCTACACCTTC
>NA|TRBJ2-1|TRBV29-1|NA
CSVDGLEIYNEQFF
TGCAGCGTTGACGGGCTAGAAATTTACAATGAGCAGTTCTTC
>TRBD2|TRBJ2-3|TRBV5-4|NA
CASSPRLAGEDTQYF
TGTGCCAGCAGCCCTAGACTAGCGGGAGAAGATACGCAGTATTTT
>TRBD2|TRBJ2-2|TRBV5-1|NA
CASSVAGGPTGELFF
TGCGCCAGCAGCGTTGCGGGAGGGCCCACCGGGGAGCTGTTTTTT
>NA|TRBJ2-5|TRBV27|NA
CASSPKELHQETQYF
TGTGCCAGCAGTCCTAAAGAGCTCCACCAAGAGACCCAGTACTTC
>TRBD1|TRBJ2-7|TRBV5-4|NA
CASSFWGRDRGNEQYF
TGTGCCAGCAGCTTCTGGGGCCGGGACAGGGGTAACGAGCAGTACTTC
>TRBD1|TRBJ1-5|TRBV19|NA
CASSSGTGGGQPQHF
TGTGCCAGTAGCTCCGGGACAGGGGGCGGTCAGCCCCAGCATTTT
>NA|TRBJ2-2|TRBV7-3|NA
CASSPMTGNTGELFF
TGTGCCAGCAGCCCGATGACAGGGAACACCGGGGAGCTGTTTTTT
>NA|TRBJ1-1|TRBV5-1|NA
CASSFQVTNTEAFF
TGCGCCAGCAGCTTTCAGGTCACGAACACTGAAGCTTTCTTT
>NA|TRBJ2-3|TRBV9|once
CASSVAISFSADTQYF
TGTGCCAGCAGCGTAGCTATCAGTTTCAGCGCAGATACGCAGTATTTT
>NA|TRBJ2-7|TRBV28|NA
CASSFNDVKGYEQYF
TGTGCCAGCAGTTTCAACGATGTAAAGGGCTACGAGCAGTACTTC
>TRBD2|TRBJ2-5|TRBV18|NA
CASSPLAGTSISETQYF
TGTGCCAGCTCACCACTGGCCGGGACTAGCATTTCAGAGACCCAGTACTTC
>NA|TRBJ2-7|TRBV4-2|NA
CASSQVISPYEQYF
TGTGCCAGCAGCCAAGTGATATCCCCCTACGAGCAGTACTTC